This TCR beta chain stems from a study of cytomegalovirus exposure and HLA in healthy donors. Study-level background: An early release of data contained some 80 million unique TCRs, which came from HLA-typed donors.

V was clipped by 4 bases and J by 7 bases; unmatched bases: 14. This CDR3 contains 16 residues. Germline V gives CDR1 SGHRS, CDR2 YFSETQ. The PCR was carried out with 60 Vbeta primers and 13 Jbeta primers. The method was immunoSEQ multiplex PCR; TCRdb's version includes in-frame clones alone and lacks a portion of them. Here the sample spans 150,000 to 180,000 clones, roughly 81% being singletons. Comments on this clone: Its target is not known.

Study results and limitations: Across donors, most TCRs were seen rarely, yet some public ones were widespread. Because they were indistinguishable, some V segments, including TRBV6-2 and TRBV6-3, were excluded. Association of a missense DCLRE1C variant with TCR beta V- and J-gene trimming was reported in a later analysis.

Sequencing used PBMCs. V and J are TRBV5-1 and TRBJ2-7, with 10 bases aligning to TRBD2. The origin of this receptor is a woman younger than 35 in good health and CMV-seronegative. The CDR3 reads CASSPPTSGSSREQYF. CDR3 coding DNA: TGCGCCAGCAGCCCTCCGACTAGCGGGTCGTCGCGGGAGCAGTACTTC.